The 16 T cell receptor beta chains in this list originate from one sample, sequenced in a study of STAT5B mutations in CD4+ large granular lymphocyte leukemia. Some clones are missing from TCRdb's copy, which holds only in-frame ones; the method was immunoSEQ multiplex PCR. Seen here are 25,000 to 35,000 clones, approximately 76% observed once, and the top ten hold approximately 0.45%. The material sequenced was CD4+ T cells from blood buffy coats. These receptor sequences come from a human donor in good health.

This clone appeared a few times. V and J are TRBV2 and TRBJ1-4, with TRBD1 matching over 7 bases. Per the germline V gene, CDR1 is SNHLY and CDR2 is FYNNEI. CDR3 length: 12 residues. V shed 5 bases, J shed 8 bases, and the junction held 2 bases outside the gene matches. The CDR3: CASSQQGEKLFF. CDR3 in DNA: TGTGCCAGCAGTCAACAGGGGGAAAAACTGTTTTTT.

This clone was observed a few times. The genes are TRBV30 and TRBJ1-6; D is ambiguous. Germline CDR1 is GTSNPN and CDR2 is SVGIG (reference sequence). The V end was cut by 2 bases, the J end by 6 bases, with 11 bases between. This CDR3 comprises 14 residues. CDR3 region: CAWSSKEFNSPLHF. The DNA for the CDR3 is TGTGCCTGGAGTTCCAAGGAATTTAATTCACCCCTCCACTTT.

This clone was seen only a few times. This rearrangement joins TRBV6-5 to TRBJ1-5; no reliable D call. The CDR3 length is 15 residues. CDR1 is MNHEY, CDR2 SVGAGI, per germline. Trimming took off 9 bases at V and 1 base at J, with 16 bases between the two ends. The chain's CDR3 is CASGRPGMSNQPQHF. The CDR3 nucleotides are TGTGCCAGTGGCCGGCCCGGGATGAGCAATCAGCCCCAGCATTTT.

CDR3 residues: CASSQGRALVGGRGNEQFF. The DNA for the CDR3 is TGTGCCAGCAGCCAAGGAAGGGCCCTAGTGGGGGGACGGGGGAATGAGCAGTTCTTC. The J gene is TRBJ2-1, the V gene TRBV13; tentative D call: TRBD2 (6 bases). Germline loops: CDR1 PRHDT, CDR2 FYEKMQ (reference sequence). Trimming removed 5 bases from V and 7 bases from J, with 30 bases in between. The CDR3 extends over 19 amino acids. The whole variable domain, filled in from reference TRBV13 and TRBJ2-1, reads AAGVIQSPRHLIKEKRETATLKCYPIPRHDTVYWYQQGPGQDPQFLISFYEKMQSDKGSIPDRFSAQQFSDYHSELNMSSLELGDSALYFCASSQGRALVGGRGNEQFFGPGTRLTVL.

CDR3 amino acids: CASSARTHRVSPLHF. As DNA, the CDR3 is TGTGCCAGCAGCGCCAGGACTCATCGGGTATCACCCCTCCACTTT. The chain has TRBV9 and TRBJ1-6; D call uncertain. CDR1 SGDLS and CDR2 YYNGEE come from the germline V gene. V gave up 3 bases and J gave up 10 bases, with 17 bases separating them. The CDR3 consists of 15 residues.

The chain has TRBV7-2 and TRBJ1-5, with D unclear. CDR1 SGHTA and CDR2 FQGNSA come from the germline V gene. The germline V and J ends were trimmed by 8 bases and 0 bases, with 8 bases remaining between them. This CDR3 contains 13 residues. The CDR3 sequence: CASGFPSNQPQHF. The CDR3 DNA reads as TGTGCCAGCGGATTTCCTAGCAATCAGCCCCAGCATTTT.

CDR3 sequence reads: CSVEGRRTTNYGYTF. CDR3 sequence (DNA): TGCAGCGTTGAAGGCCGGCGGACAACTAACTATGGCTACACCTTC. The chain couples TRBV29-1 to TRBJ1-2, with a possible D match to TRBD1 (5 bases). The CDR3 runs 15 residues. Trimming removed 1 base from V and 0 bases from J, with 12 bases in between. Germline lookup yields CDR1 SQVTM and CDR2 ANQGSEA.

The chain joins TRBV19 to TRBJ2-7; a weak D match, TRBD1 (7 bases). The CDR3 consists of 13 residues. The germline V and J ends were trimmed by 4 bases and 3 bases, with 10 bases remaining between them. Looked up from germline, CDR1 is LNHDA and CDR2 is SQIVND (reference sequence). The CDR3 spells CASSNQGGYEQYF. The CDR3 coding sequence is TGTGCCAGTAGTAATCAGGGGGGCTACGAGCAGTACTTC.

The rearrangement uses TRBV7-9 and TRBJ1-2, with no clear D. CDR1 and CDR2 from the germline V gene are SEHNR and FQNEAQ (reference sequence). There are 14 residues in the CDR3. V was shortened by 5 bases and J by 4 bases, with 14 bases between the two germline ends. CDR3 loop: CASSPTQASYGYTF. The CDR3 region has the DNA TGTGCCAGCAGCCCGACCCAGGCGTCCTATGGCTACACCTTC. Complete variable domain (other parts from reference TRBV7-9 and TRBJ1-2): DTGVSQNPRHKITKRGQNVTFRCDPISEHNRLYWYRQTLGQGPEFLTYFQNEAQLEKSRLLSDRFSAERPKGSFSTLEIQRTEQGDSAMYLCASSPTQASYGYTFGSGTRLTVV.

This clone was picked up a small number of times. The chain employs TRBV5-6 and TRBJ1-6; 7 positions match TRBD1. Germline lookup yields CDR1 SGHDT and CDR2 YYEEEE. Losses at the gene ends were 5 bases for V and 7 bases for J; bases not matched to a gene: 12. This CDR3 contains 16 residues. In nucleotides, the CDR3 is TGTGCCAGCAGGACAAGGGACAGCTTCGTAAATTCACCCCTCCACTTT. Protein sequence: CASRTRDSFVNSPLHF. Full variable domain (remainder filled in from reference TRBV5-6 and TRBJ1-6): DAGVTQSPTHLIKTRGQQVTLRCSPKSGHDTVSWYQQALGQGPQFIFQYYEEEERQRGNFPDRFSGHQFPNYSSELNVNALLLGDSALYLCASRTRDSFVNSPLHFGNGTRLTVT.

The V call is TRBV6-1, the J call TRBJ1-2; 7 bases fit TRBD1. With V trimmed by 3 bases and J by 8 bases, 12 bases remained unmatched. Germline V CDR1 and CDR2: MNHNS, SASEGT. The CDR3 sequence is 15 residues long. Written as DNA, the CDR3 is TGTGCCAGCAGTGATGGATGGAGAGGGGGCGGAGGCTACACCTTC. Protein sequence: CASSDGWRGGGGYTF.

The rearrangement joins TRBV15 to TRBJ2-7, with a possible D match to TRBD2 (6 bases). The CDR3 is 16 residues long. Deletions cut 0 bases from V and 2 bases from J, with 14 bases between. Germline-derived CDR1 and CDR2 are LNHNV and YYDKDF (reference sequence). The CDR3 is CATSREDPGLPYEQYF. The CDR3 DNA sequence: TGTGCCACCAGCAGAGAAGACCCGGGACTTCCCTACGAGCAGTACTTC.

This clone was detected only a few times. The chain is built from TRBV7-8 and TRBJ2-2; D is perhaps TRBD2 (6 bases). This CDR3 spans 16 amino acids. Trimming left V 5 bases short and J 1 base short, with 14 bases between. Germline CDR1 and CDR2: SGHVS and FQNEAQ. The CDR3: CASSTAGTVNTGELFF. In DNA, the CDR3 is TGTGCCAGCAGCACCGCCGGGACTGTGAACACCGGGGAGCTGTTTTTT.

CDR3 sequence (DNA): TGTGCCTGGAGTGCTTTACACGAATCCTACGAGCAGTACTTC. Its protein is CAWSALHESYEQYF. V usage is TRBV30 and J usage is TRBJ2-7; D is uncertain. The V end lost 1 base, the J end lost 1 base, and 11 bases lay between the germline ends. Germline loops: CDR1 GTSNPN, CDR2 SVGIG (reference sequence). CDR3 length equals 14 residues. Supplemented by reference TRBV30 and TRBJ2-7, the full variable domain reads SQTIHQWPATLVQPVGSPLSLECTVEGTSNPNLYWYRQAAGRGLQLLFYSVGIGQISSEVPQNLSASRPQDRQFILSSKKLLLSDSGFYLCAWSALHESYEQYFGPGTRLTVT.

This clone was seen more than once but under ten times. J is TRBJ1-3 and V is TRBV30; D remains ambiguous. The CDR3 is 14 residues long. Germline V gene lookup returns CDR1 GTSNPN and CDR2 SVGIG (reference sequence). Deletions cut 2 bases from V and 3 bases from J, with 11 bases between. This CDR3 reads CAWSQQNSGNTIYF. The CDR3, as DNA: TGTGCCTGGAGTCAGCAAAACAGTGGAAACACCATATATTTT.

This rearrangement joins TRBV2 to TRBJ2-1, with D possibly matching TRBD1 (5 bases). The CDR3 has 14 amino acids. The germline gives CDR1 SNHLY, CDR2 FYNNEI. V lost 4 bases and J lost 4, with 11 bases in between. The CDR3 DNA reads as TGTGCCAGCAGTGCCGAGGACACATACAATGAGCAGTTCTTC. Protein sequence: CASSAEDTYNEQFF.